There are a few counts of the clone carrying this TCR beta chain. The antigen remains unidentified. The entry originates in a study of vaccination and CD4 T cells after COVID-19. Oncomine TCR Beta short-read sequencing was applied to DNA from cultured CD4+ T cells. One entry per CDR3 protein results from TCRdb running MiXCR on the PCR reads. The repertoire holds fewer than 4,500 distinct CDR3 sequences, about 20% seen once, with roughly a quarter in the top ten. As for treatment: roughly 10-day PBMC culture with coronavirus spike peptide pools or control peptides (ViraFEST assay). CDR3 length: 16 residues. Per the germline V gene, CDR1 is MNHEY and CDR2 is SVGEGT. V was pared by 7 bases and J by 5 bases, with 12 bases of the junction left unmatched.

The sequence was obtained from a human donor who had recovered from COVID-19. Sample: CD4+ T cells from blood, cultured in vitro. The rearrangement links TRBV6-2 or TRBV6-3 to TRBJ2-7; TRBD2 aligns across 12 bases. The DNA of the CDR3 is TGTGCCAGCACCTCCGGCGGGCTAGCGGGGGGGCACGAGCAGTACTTC. It specifies CASTSGGLAGGHEQYF.